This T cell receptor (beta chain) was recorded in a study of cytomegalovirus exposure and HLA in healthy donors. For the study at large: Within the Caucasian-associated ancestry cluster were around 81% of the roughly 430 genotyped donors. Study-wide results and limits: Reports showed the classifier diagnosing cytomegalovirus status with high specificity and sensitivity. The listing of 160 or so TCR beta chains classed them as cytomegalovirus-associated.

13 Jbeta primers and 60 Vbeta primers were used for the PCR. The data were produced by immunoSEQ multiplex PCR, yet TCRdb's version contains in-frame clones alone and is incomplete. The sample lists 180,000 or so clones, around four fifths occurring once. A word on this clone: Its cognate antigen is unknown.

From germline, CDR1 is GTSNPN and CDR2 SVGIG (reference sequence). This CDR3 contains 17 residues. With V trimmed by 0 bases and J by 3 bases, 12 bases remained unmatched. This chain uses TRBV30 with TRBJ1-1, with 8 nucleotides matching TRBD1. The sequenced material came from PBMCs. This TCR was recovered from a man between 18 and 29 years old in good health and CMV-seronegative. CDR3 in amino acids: CAWSVLDWKQGDTEAFF. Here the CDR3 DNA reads TGTGCCTGGAGTGTACTGGATTGGAAACAGGGGGACACTGAAGCTTTCTTT.